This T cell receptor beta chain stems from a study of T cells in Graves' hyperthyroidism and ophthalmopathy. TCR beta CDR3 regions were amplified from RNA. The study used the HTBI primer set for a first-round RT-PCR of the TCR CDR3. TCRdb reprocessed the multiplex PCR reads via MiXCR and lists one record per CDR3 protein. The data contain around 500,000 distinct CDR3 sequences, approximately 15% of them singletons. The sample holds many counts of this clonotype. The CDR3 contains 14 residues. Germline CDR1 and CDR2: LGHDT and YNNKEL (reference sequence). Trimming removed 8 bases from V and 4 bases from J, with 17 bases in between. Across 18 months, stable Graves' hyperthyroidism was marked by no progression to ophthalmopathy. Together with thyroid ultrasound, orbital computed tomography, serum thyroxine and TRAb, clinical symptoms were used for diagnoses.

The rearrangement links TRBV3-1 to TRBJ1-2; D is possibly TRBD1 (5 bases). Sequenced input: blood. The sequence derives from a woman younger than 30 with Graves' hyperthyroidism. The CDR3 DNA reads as TGTGCCAGCGCGGACCCGGGGCTTGGCTATGGCTACACCTTC. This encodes CASADPGLGYGYTF. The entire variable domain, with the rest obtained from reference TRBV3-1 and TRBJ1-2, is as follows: DTAVSQTPKYLVTQMGNDKSIKCEQNLGHDTMYWYKQDSKKFLKIMFSYNNKELIINETVPNRFSPKSPDKAHLNLHINSLELGDSAVYFCASADPGLGYGYTFGSGTRLTVV.